The present T cell receptor (beta chain) was sequenced within a study of Graves' ophthalmopathy and Graves' hyperthyroidism. The study amplified TCR beta CDR3 regions using RNA transcripts. The first-round RT-PCR employed HTBI primers together with the Qiagen OneStep RT-PCR kit. A multiplex PCR was then performed as the second round. From the multiplex PCR reads, TCRdb called clonotypes with MiXCR, one entry per CDR3 protein. The sample carries hundreds of thousands of distinct CDR3 sequences, 40% recorded once. Study-level results: Most thyroid clonotypes with frequency above 0.001 were detected in blood too.

This clonotype appeared many times. Its antigen is as yet unknown. Germline trimming cut 5 bases from V and 3 bases from J; bases unmatched to any gene: 2. The CDR3 is made up of 13 amino acids. Patients were excluded if they had other autoimmune diseases or uncontrolled infections, and likewise if pregnancy or lactation applied. The evidence that diagnosis relied on was clinical symptoms, serum thyroxine, TRAb, thyroid ultrasound and orbital computed tomography. The V and J genes are TRBV12-3 or TRBV12-4 and TRBJ1-2; 8 nucleotides agree with TRBD1. The sample comprised peripheral blood. This receptor was taken from an adult man with Graves' ophthalmopathy. The CDR3 here is CASSLTGDYGYTF. The CDR3 DNA reads as TGTGCCAGCAGTCTGACAGGGGACTATGGCTACACCTTC.